This TCR beta chain was identified in a study of CD8 T cells in ankylosing spondylitis (dated by TCRdb to about 2017). At the level of the whole study: The study set out to find disease-linked TCR variants by profiling T cell receptor beta repertoires in ankylosing spondylitis patients and healthy donors. Peripheral blood was sampled, and synovial fluid was additionally collected from ankylosing spondylitis patients. In total, the full study cohort was made up of 110 or so healthy donors and 20 to 25 ankylosing spondylitis patients. What the research found in general, with its limitations: A CD8+ phenotype was shown by the disease-linked clones, which were found at relatively low frequencies in peripheral blood. The disease-linked clones were reported to be significantly enriched in matched synovial fluid samples from ankylosing spondylitis patients. Some motif variants had previously been reported in the synovial fluid and blood of reactive arthritis patients, which suggests shared mechanisms of disease initiation. A TCR beta motif of about 8 highly homologous amino acid variants appeared characteristic of blood from ankylosing spondylitis patients.

V lost 0 bases and J lost 4 bases; the stretch between them is 5 bases long. Spanning cysteine to phenylalanine, the CDR3 consists of 14 amino acids. CDR3 DNA is the only sequence kept; it has 42 bases, read in frame from the first base. CDR1 is given as SGHRS and CDR2 as YFSETQ, both from the germline V gene. This sample was sequenced with an Illumina HiSeq 2500. Quantitative 5'-RACE with molecular barcodes was the method used to prepare the TCR beta libraries. Concerning the study's data processing: A new computational method, built on a probabilistic model of VDJ rearrangement, was used to identify disease-linked TCR variants. The public sequencing data were trimmed at Q25 with fastp and processed into clonotypes with MiXCR by TCRdb, which kept only in-frame beta chains. Identical CDR3 protein sequences are pooled into one entry, listed with their most common genes and DNA. The V and J calls, along with clone size, are taken from TCRdb and not from the paper's own processing. Counted in this sample were some 180,000 distinct CDR3 sequences; roughly 18% of them appeared once. The ten most abundant clones make up around 4.5% of the sample.

This clonotype was recorded many times. This clone's antigen is unknown. Per-base quality was not reported, and no clone a single base away is much larger than it. Sequenced material: blood, either unsorted or a sorted T cell fraction (not recorded which). This TCR derives from a male donor aged 10-35 years with ankylosing spondylitis or in good health (not recorded which). Donor details come from another sample of the same person, matched by shared clones. The sequence joins TRBV5-1 to TRBJ1-6, and the D gene may be TRBD1, 5 bases matching. Here is the DNA: TGCGCCAGCAGCTTGGAGGGGTATAATTCACCCCTCCACTTT. Translated, this is CASSLEGYNSPLHF.